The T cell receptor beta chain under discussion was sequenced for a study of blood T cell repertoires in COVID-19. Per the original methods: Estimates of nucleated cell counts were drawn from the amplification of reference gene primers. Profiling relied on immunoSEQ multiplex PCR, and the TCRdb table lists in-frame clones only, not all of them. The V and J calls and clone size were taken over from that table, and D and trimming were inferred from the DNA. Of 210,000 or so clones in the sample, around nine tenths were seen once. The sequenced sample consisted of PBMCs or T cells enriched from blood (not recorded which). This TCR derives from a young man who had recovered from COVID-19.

Written as DNA, the CDR3 is TGTGCCAGCAGGGGCGGGACAGGGGGGTCTGGTGGCTACACCTTC. Translation gives CASRGGTGGSGGYTF. The rearrangement uses TRBV6-5 and TRBJ1-2; 11 bases are a match to TRBD1. V was pared by 6 bases and J by 7 bases, with 10 bases of the junction left unmatched. The CDR3 loop spans 15 amino acids. The germline V gene encodes CDR1 MNHEY and CDR2 SVGAGI.